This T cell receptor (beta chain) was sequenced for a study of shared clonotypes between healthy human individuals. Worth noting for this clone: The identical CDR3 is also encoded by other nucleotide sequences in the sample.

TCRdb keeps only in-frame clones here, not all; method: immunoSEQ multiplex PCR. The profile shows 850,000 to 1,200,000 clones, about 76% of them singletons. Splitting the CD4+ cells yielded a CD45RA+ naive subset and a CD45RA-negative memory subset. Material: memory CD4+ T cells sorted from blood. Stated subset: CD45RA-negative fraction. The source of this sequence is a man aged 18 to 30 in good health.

DNA for the CDR3: TGCGCCAGCAGCCCCCCGGGGGTGTACGAGCAGTACTTC. Translation gives CASSPPGVYEQYF. This rearrangement joins TRBV5-1 to TRBJ2-7; D is possibly TRBD2 (6 bases). The CDR3 has 13 amino acids. Per germline, CDR1 SGHRS and CDR2 YFSETQ. V was pared by 4 bases and J by 4 bases, with 12 bases between.